This T cell receptor beta chain was captured by sequencing in a study of shared clonotypes between healthy human individuals (dated by TCRdb to 2020 to 2022). About the investigation overall: The cohort comprised a couple of women and a few men aged 18 to 49 years. To estimate repertoire size and how much clonotype sharing occurs between individuals, the study deeply sequenced the blood TCR repertoires of about five healthy adults. Each donor's leukapheresis produced roughly between about 0.9 and 9.5 billion PBMCs. Different laboratories and diverse techniques were used to prepare libraries and sequence TCR repertoires, to increase sequencing depth and limit assay-specific biases. Per donor, three plates each were used for CD4 naive and CD4 memory, two for CD8 naive, and one for CD8 memory. Points the paper makes about the study in general: Higher generation probabilities were observed for clonotypes shared by all four sorted-subset donors than for non-shared clonotypes. Approximately 4.8% of naive CD4, 3.5% of naive CD8, approximately 2% of memory CD4, and 0.35% to 0.5% of memory CD8 clonotypes were shared across several donors. Even with the large sequencing depth, rarefaction of the sorted-subset datasets indicated that sequencing was incomplete. Sampling was restricted to blood, and TCR repertoires in tissue are likely to differ from TCR repertoires in blood. The genetic and exposure-history diversity represented was limited by the small number of donors. Based on pairwise subsampling, the degree of clonotype sharing among donors was expected to be affected by sequencing depth. Estimated clonotype richness was generally larger for naive than for memory subsets.

Details on this clone: The specificity of this receptor is unknown. No much larger clone exists at a distance of one base, and base qualities are not known.

TCR CDR3 regions were amplified from genomic DNA by multiplex PCR using the deep immunoSEQ assay. For each cell subset, the extracted genomic DNA was distributed evenly across all wells of several immunoSEQ 96-well plates, and each plate served as one replicate. For sorted subsets, approximately 210 ng genomic DNA, equal to 25,000 to 35,000 T cell genomes, was loaded into each replicate PCR. Purified libraries were quantified with a Qubit 3.0 fluorometer, sized on a Bioanalyzer 2100, and re-quantified with the KAPA Library Quantification kit. Every immunoSEQ 96-well plate was sequenced on a dedicated single-read 150-cycle Illumina NextSeq 550 flow cell. The authors processed their data as follows. The immunoSEQ output contained only junctional sequences without quality scores, so filtering could not match that applied to full-length reads. To assign V/J genes and CDR3, sequences were annotated against IMGT germline references using PyIR, a Python wrapper for IgBLAST v1.9. Reads with weak V/J assignments (E-value above 1e-6), missing CDR3, stop codons, out-of-frame junctions, or ambiguous translated residues were removed. A V3J clonotype was defined by an identical inferred V gene, J gene, and CDR3 amino acid sequence. Percentage overlap between repertoires was computed as shared unique clonotypes divided by the size of the smaller repertoire. Repertoire richness was assessed with RTK rarefaction, the Chao1 estimator, and Recon v2.1 estimates of unobserved clonotypes. For all TCRbeta clonotypes obtained by the gDNA method from several donors, generation probabilities were computed with OLGA. Drawn from immuneACCESS, this table holds only the in-frame rearrangements with V and J called that TCRdb kept. Clones are partly lost; checked studies trace under half to an unresolved V gene and leave the rest unexplained. V, J and clone size reflect that table, while D and trimming were determined from the DNA. Across this sample there are hundreds of thousands of clones, with around 96% seen only once. The ten largest clonotypes hold 0.06% of the sample.

The donors were healthy, HIV-negative adults who had no recently reported acute infections or vaccinations. All donors were Caucasian adults living in Nashville, Tennessee, USA. CD4+ T cells were enriched through magnetic negative selection, after which naive cells were positively selected on CD45RA and the remaining negative fraction served as the memory subset. Blood was obtained by leukapheresis, after which PBMCs were separated by Ficoll-Histopaque density gradient centrifugation and cryopreserved in liquid nitrogen vapor phase. Analytical flow cytometry was used to check the purity and quantity of each magnetically sorted T cell population. Genomic DNA was isolated from every sorted fraction and measured by UV absorbance on a Nanodrop 2000c. Including cysteine and phenylalanine, the CDR3 has 14 amino acids. Here the CDR3 DNA is all that survives: 42 bases in frame from base 1. V is cut by 0 bases and J by 10 bases, and the space between the germline ends is 13 bases. Per the germline V gene (reference sequence), WNHNN is the CDR1 and SYGVQD is the CDR2.

The rearranged segments are TRBV10-1 and TRBJ2-1, with TRBD1 tentatively as D gene (6 bases match). Sample: naive CD4+ T cells sorted from blood. According to the study, the label for this sample's cell subset or site signals: CD45RA+ positively selected. The receptor's source is a woman in her 30s in good health. CDR3 loop: CASSESTGIWEQFF. The DNA reads TGCGCCAGCAGTGAGTCGACAGGAATATGGGAGCAGTTCTTC.